The clone carrying this T cell receptor beta chain has a handful of counts. Its antigen is currently unknown. The table came from immunoSEQ multiplex PCR; TCRdb's copy has only in-frame clones and leaves some out. This table has around 200,000 clones, roughly 77% appearing once. The ends were cut back, 3 bases at V and 1 base at J, with 13 bases in the middle. Germline lookup yields CDR1 SEHNR and CDR2 FQNEAQ (reference sequence). The CDR3 is 16 residues long. This sample was included in a study of cytomegalovirus exposure and HLA in healthy donors. Study-wide points: Cytomegalovirus status, reportedly, was diagnosed with high specificity and sensitivity by the classifier.

The TCR comes from a woman younger than 45 in good health and CMV-seronegative. Sequenced sample: PBMCs. This sequence joins TRBV7-9 and TRBJ1-5; D is perhaps TRBD1 (6 bases). CDR3 coding DNA: TGTGCCAGCAGCTTGGTACAGGGCGGGAGCAATCAGCCCCAGCATTTT. Its translation is CASSLVQGGSNQPQHF.